This paragraph covers one T cell receptor beta chain sequence. Its antigen is still unknown. The data belong to a study of cytomegalovirus exposure and HLA in healthy donors. The study, taken as a whole, reports: The listing of fewer than 200 TCR beta chains classed them as cytomegalovirus-associated.

Data came from immunoSEQ multiplex PCR; TCRdb stores just in-frame clones and leaves some out. The table records approximately 270,000 clones, around 89% of them present only once. It was the approximately 130-subject validation cohort, separate from the roughly 700-subject first cohort, to which the donors belonged. CDR3 length equals 15 residues. V lost 3 bases, J lost 4 bases, and 10 bases lay in between. The germline V gene has CDR1 MDHEN and CDR2 SYDVKM. The sample comprised PBMCs. This receptor was identified in a woman aged 18 to 35 in good health and CMV-seronegative. The chain carries TRBV28 and TRBJ1-6; perhaps TRBD1 as D (5 bases). The CDR3, as DNA: TGTGCCAGCAGTTTTAGGCAGGGTTATAATTCACCCCTCCACTTT. The encoded protein is CASSFRQGYNSPLHF.